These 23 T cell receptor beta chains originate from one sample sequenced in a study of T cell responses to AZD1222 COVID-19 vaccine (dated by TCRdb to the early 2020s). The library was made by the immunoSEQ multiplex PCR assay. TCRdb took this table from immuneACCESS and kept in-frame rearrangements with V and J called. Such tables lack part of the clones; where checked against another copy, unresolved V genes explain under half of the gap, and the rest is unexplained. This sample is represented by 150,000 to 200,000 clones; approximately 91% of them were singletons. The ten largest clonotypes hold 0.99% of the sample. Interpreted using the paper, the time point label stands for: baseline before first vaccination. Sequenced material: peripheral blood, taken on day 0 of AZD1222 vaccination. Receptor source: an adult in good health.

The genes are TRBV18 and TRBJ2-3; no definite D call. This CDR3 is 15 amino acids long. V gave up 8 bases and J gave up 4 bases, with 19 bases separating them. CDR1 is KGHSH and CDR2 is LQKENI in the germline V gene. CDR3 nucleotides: TGTGCCAGCACCTCCCTCCTAGACGGCGCAGATACGCAGTATTTT. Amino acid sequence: CASTSLLDGADTQYF.

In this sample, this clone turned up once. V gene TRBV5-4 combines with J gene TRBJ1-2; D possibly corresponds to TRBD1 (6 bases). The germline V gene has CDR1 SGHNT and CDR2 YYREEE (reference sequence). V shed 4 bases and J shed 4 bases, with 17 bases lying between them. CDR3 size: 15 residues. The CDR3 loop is CASSRDAGESYGYTF. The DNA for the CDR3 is TGTGCCAGCAGCCGGGACGCAGGGGAGAGCTATGGCTACACCTTC.

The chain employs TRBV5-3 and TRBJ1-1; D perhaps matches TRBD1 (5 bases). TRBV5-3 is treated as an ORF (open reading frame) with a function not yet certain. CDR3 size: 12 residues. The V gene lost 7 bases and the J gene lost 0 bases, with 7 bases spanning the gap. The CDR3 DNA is TGTGCCAGATGGGACTTGAACACTGAAGCTTTCTTT. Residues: CARWDLNTEAFF.

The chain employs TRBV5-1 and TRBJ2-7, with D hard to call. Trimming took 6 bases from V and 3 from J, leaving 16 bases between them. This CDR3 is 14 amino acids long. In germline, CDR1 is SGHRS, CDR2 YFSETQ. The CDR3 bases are TGCGCCAGCACCCTCATCTCTGGGTACTACGAGCAGTACTTC. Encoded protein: CASTLISGYYEQYF.

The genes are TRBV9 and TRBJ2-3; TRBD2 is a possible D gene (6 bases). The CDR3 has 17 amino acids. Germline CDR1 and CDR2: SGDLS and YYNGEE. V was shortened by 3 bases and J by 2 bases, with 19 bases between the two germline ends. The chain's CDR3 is CASSALMLGEVTDTQYF. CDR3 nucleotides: TGTGCCAGCAGCGCCCTAATGTTGGGGGAGGTCACAGATACGCAGTATTTT.

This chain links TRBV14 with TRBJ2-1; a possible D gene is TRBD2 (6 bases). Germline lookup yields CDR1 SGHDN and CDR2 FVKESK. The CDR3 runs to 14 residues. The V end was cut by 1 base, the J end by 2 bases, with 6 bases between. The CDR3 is CASSQGLAYNEQFF. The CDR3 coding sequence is TGTGCCAGCAGCCAAGGACTAGCCTACAATGAGCAGTTCTTC.

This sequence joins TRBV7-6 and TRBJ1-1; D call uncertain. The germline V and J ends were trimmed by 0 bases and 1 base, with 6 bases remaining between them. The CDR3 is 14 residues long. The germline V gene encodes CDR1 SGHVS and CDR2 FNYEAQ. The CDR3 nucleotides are TGTGCCAGCAGCTTAGCGCAGGAGAACACTGAAGCTTTCTTT. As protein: CASSLAQENTEAFF.

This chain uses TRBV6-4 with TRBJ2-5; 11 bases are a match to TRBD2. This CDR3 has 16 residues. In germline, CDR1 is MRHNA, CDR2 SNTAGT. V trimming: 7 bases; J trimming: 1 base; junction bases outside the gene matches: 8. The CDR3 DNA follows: TGTGCCAGCATTTTGATAGCGGGAGGGACCCAAGAGACCCAGTACTTC. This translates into CASILIAGGTQETQYF.

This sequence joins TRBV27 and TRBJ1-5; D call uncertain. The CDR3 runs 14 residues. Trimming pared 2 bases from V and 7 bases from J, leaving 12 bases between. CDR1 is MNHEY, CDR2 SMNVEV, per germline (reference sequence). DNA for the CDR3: TGTGCCAGCAGTTTAGTGAGGGATGAGCAGCCCCAGCATTTT. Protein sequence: CASSLVRDEQPQHF.

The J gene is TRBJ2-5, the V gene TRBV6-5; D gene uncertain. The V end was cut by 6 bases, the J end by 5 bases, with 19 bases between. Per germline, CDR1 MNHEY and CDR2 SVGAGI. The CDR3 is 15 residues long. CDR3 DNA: TGTGCCAGCAGCCAAACTAAGCTACCCCGGGAGACCCAGTACTTC. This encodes CASSQTKLPRETQYF.

CDR3 DNA sequence: TGCGCCAGCGGATCCAGGGCGCTTGGCGAGACCCAGTACTTC. Encoded protein: CASGSRALGETQYF. The genes are TRBV4-1 and TRBJ2-5, with D perhaps matching TRBD1 (5 bases). The CDR3 covers 14 residues. Germline V gives CDR1 MGHRA, CDR2 YSYEKL. With 8 bases removed from V and 5 bases from J, the gap between germline ends came to 18 bases.

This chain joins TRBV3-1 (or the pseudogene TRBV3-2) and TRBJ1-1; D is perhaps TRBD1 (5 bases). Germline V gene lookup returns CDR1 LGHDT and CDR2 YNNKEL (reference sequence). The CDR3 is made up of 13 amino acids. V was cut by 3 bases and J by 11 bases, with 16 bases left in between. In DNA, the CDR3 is TGTGCCAGCAGCCACGGACAAATACACGGGGCTTTCTTT. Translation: CASSHGQIHGAFF.

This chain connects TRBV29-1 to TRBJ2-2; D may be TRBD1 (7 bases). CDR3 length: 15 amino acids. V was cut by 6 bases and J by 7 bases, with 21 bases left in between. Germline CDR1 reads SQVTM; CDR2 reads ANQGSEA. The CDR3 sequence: CSVPSPGGGVGELFF. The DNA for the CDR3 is TGCAGCGTCCCGTCCCCCGGAGGGGGCGTCGGGGAGCTGTTTTTT.

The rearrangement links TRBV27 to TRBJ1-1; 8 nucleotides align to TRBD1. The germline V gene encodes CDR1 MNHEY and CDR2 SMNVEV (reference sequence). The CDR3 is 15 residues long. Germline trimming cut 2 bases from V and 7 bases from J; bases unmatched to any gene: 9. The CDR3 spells CASSLIAGGWVEAFF. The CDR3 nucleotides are TGTGCCAGCAGTTTAATTGCAGGGGGCTGGGTTGAAGCTTTCTTT.

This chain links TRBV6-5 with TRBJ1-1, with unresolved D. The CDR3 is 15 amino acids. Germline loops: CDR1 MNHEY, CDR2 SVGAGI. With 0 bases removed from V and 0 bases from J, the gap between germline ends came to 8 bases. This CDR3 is CASSYSVVMNTEAFF. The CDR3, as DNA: TGTGCCAGCAGTTACTCAGTGGTTATGAACACTGAAGCTTTCTTT.

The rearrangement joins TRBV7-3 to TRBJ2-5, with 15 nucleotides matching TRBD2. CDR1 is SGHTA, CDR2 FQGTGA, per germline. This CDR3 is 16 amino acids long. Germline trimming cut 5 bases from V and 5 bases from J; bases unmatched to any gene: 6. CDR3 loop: CASSRGLAGGSETQYF. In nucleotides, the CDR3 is TGTGCCAGCAGCCGGGGACTAGCGGGAGGCTCTGAGACCCAGTACTTC.

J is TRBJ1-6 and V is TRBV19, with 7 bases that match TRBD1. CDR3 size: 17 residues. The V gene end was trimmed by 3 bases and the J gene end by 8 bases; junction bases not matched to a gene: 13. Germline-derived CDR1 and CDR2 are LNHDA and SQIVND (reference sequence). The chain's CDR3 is CASSIPIRQGGDSPLHF. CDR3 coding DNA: TGTGCCAGTAGTATCCCCATCCGACAGGGCGGCGATTCACCCCTCCACTTT.

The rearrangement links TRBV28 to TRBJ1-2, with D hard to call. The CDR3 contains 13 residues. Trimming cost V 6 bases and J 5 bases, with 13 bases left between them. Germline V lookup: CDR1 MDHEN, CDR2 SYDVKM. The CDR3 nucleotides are TGTGCCAGCAGCGACCCCCCGAAGTATGGCTACACCTTC. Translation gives CASSDPPKYGYTF.

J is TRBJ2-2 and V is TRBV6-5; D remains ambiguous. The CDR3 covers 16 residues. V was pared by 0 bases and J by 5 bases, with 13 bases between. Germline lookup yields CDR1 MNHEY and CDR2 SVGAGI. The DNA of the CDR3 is TGTGCCAGCAGTTACTCAGGTGACACCGTTACCGGGGAGCTGTTTTTT. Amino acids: CASSYSGDTVTGELFF.

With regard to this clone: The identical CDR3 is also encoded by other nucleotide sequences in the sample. DNA of the CDR3: TGTGCCACCAGCAGAGATCAAAGCTCTGGAAACACCATATATTTT. Its translation: CATSRDQSSGNTIYF. This chain joins TRBV15 and TRBJ1-3; D uncertain. This CDR3 is built from 15 residues. Trimming stripped 0 bases from V and 0 bases from J, with 6 bases between. Germline assignment: CDR1 LNHNV and CDR2 YYDKDF (reference sequence).

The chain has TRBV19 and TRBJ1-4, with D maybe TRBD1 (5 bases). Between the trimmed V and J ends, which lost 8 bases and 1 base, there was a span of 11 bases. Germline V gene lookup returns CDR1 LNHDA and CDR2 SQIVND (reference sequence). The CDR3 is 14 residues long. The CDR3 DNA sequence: TGTGCCAGTTCCCCCGGGGGAACTAATGAAAAACTGTTTTTT. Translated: CASSPGGTNEKLFF.

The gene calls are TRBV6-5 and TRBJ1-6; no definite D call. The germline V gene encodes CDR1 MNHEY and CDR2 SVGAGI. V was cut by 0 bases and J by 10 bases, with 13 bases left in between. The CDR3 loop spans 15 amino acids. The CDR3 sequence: CASSYSSPSGSPLHF. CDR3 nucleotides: TGTGCCAGCAGTTACTCCAGTCCCTCGGGGTCACCCCTCCACTTT.

The CDR3: CASSIKGLRWGTEAFF. CDR3 bases: TGTGCCAGTAGTATAAAGGGGCTCCGCTGGGGGACTGAAGCTTTCTTT. The gene calls are TRBV19 and TRBJ1-1, with D perhaps matching TRBD1 (5 bases). The CDR3 is made up of 16 amino acids. Deletions cut 2 bases from V and 5 bases from J, with 18 bases between. The germline V gene encodes CDR1 LNHDA and CDR2 SQIVND (reference sequence).